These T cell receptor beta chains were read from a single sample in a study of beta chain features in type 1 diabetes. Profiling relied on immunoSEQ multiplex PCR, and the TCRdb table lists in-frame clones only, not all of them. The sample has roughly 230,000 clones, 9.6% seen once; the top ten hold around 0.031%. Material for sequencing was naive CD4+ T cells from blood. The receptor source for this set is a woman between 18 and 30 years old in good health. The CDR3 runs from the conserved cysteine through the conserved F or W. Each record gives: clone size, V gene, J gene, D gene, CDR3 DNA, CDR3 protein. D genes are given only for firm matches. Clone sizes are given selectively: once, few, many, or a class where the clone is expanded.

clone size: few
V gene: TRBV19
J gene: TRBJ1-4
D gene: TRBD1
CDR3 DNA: TGTGCCAGTAGTTCCCCTGGACAGGCCTCCGAAAAACTGTTTTTT
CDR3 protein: CASSSPGQASEKLFF

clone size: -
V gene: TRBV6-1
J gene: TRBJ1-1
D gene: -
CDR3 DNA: TGTGCCAGCAGCGAGGAATCGAACACTGAAGCTTTCTTT
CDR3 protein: CASSEESNTEAFF

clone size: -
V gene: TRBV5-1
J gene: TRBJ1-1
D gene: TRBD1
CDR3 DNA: TGCGCCAGCAGCTTGGACGCCGGACAGGGTGGGACTGAAGCTTTCTTT
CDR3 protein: CASSLDAGQGGTEAFF

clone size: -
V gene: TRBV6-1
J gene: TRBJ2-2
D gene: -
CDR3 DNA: TGTGCCAGCAGTGGCAGTGCAACGAACACCGGGGAGCTGTTTTTT
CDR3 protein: CASSGSATNTGELFF

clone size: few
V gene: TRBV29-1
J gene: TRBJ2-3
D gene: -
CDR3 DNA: TGCAGCGCCGCGCAGGGTTCTAGCACAGATACGCAGTATTTT
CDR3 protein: CSAAQGSSTDTQYF

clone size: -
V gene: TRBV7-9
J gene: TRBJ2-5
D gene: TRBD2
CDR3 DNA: TGTGCCAGCAGCCCAAGACTAGCGGGAGGGCCGGACCAAGAGACCCAGTACTTC
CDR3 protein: CASSPRLAGGPDQETQYF

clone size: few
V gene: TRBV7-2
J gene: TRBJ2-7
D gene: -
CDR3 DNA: -
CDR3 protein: CASSFVGSGSADF

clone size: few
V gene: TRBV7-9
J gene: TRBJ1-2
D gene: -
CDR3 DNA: TGTGCCAGCAGATTAGGGGCTGGCTACACCTTC
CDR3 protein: CASRLGAGYTF

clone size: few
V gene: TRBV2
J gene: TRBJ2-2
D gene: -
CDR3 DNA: TGTGCCAGCAGTGAAGTCGGGGGGAACACCGGGGAGCTGTTTTTT
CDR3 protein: CASSEVGGNTGELFF

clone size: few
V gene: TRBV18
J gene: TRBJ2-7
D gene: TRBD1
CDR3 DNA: TGTGCCAGCTCACCAATCACAGGGGGTAACGAGCAGTACTTC
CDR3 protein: CASSPITGGNEQYF

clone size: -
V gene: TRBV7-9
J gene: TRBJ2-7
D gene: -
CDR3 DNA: TGTGCCAGCAGCTTAGGGGGACTCTACGAGCAGTACTTC
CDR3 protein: CASSLGGLYEQYF

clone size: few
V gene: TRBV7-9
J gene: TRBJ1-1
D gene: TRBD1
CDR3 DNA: TGTGCCAGCAGCTTAGGGGACAGGGGGCGTAGGACTGAAGCTTTCTTT
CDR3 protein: CASSLGDRGRRTEAFF

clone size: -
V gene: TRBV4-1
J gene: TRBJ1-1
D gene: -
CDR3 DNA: TGCGCCAGCAGCCAAGACTTGAGGTTGACTGAAGCTTTCTTT
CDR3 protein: CASSQDLRLTEAFF

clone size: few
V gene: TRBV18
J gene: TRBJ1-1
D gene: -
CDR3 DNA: TGTGCCAGCTCACCGAAGCTAAACACTGAAGCTTTCTTT
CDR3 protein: CASSPKLNTEAFF

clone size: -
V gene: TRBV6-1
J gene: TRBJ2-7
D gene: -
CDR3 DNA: TGTGCCAGCAGGGGGGGGCTAGCAGACCTCTACGAGCAGTACTTC
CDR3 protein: CASRGGLADLYEQYF

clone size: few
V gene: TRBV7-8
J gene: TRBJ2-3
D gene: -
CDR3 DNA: TGTGCCAGCAGCTTGTCCCCTAGCACAGATACGCAGTATTTT
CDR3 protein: CASSLSPSTDTQYF

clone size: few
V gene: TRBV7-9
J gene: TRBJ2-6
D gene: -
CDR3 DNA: TGTGCCAGCAGCTTGTCACAGGGTGTCTCTGGGGCCAACGTCCTGACTTTC
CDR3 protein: CASSLSQGVSGANVLTF

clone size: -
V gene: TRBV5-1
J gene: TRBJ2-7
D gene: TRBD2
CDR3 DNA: TGCGCCAGCAGCTTGGAGCCGGCGGGAGGCGTGCTCTACGAGCAGTACTTC
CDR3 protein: CASSLEPAGGVLYEQYF

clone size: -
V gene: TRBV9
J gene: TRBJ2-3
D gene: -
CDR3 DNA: TGTGCCAGCAGCGTGGCGGGTAGTAGGACAGATACGCAGTATTTT
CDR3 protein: CASSVAGSRTDTQYF

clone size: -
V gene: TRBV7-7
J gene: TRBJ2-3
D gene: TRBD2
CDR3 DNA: TGTGCTAGCAGCTTGGGACTAGCGGCAGATACGCAGTATTTT
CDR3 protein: CASSLGLAADTQYF

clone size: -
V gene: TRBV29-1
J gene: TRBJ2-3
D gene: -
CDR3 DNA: TGCACCCCGAGGGACATCCGCACAGATACGCAGTATTTT
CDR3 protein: CTPRDIRTDTQYF

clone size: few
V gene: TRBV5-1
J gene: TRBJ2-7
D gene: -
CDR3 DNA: TGCGCCAGCAGATTCGGCGGGACTCAATCCTACGAGCAGTACTTC
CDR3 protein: CASRFGGTQSYEQYF

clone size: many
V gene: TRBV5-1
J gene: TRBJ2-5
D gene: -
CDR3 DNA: TGCGCCAGCAGTCCGACGACCCGGGTCGGGGAGACCCAGTACTTC
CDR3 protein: CASSPTTRVGETQYF

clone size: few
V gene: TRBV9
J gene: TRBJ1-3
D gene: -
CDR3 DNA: TGTGCCAGCAGCGTGCGGGGGGCAGCTGGAAACACCATATATTTT
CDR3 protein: CASSVRGAAGNTIYF

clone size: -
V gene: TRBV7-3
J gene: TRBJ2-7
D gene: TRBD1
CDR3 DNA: TGTGCCAGCAGCTCCGACAGGGTTATGTCCTACGAGCAGTACTTC
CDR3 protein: CASSSDRVMSYEQYF

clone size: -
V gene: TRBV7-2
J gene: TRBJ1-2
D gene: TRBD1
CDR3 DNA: TGTGCCAGCAGCCAGGACAGGGGTTCTGCTGGCTACACCTTC
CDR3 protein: CASSQDRGSAGYTF

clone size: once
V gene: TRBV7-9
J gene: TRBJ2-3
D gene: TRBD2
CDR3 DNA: TGTGCCAGCAGCTTAGGTCAAGCGGGAGGGGGCACAGATACGCAGTATTTT
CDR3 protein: CASSLGQAGGGTDTQYF

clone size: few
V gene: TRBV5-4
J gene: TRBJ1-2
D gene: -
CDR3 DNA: TGTGCCAGCAGCTTGGCCGCCCAGGTTAACTATGGCTACACCTTC
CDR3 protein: CASSLAAQVNYGYTF

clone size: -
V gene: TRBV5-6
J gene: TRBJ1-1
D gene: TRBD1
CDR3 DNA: TGTGCCAGCAGCCCGGACAGGGGGCGCAGCACTGAAGCTTTCTTT
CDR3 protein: CASSPDRGRSTEAFF

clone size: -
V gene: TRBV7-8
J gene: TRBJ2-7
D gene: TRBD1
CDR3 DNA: TGTGCCAGCAGCTTAGAGGGGACAGGGGGCTACGAGCAGTACTTC
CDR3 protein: CASSLEGTGGYEQYF

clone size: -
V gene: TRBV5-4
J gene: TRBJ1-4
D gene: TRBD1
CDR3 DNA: TGTGCCAGCAGCACGGGACAGGGTATAGAAAAACTGTTTTTT
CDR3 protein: CASSTGQGIEKLFF

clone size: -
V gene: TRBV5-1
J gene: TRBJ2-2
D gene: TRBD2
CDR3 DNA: TGCGCCAGCAGCGCGACTAGCGGGGAAACCGGGGAGCTGTTTTTT
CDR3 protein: CASSATSGETGELFF

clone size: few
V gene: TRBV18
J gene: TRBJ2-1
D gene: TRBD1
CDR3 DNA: TGTGCCAGCTCACGAGGACAGGGCTATGAGCAGTTCTTC
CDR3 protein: CASSRGQGYEQFF